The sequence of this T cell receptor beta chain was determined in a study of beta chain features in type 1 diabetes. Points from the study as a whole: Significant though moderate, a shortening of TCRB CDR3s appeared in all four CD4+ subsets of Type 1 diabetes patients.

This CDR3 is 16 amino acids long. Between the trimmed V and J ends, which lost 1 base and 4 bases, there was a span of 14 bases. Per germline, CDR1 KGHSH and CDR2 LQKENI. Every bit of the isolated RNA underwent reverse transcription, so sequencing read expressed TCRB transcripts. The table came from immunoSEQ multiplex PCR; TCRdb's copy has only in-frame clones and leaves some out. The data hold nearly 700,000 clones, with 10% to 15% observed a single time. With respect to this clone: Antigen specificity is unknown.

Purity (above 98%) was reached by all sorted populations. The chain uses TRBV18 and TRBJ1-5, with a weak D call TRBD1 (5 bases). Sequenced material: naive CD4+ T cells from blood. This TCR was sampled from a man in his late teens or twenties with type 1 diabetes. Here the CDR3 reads CASSPRAGWTNQPQHF. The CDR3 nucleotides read TGTGCCAGCTCACCACGGGCAGGGTGGACAAATCAGCCCCAGCATTTT.